The 28 T cell receptor beta chains reported below all come from one sample, sequenced in a study of CD8 T cells in ankylosing spondylitis. Whole-study results and caveats: Ankylosing spondylitis blood seemed to carry a telltale TCR beta motif made of several highly homologous variants.

These TCRs' antigens remain unknown. A single record per CDR3 protein comes from TCRdb applying MiXCR to the 5' RACE reads. The table records over 600,000 distinct CDR3 sequences, 15% to 20% of them present only once. Sequencing used blood, either unsorted or a sorted T cell fraction (not recorded which). These receptors were collected from a male donor with ankylosing spondylitis.

This clonotype has ten or more counts. V usage is TRBV24-1 and J usage is TRBJ1-1; D is possibly TRBD1 (5 bases). Germline CDR1 and CDR2: KGHDR and SFDVKD. The CDR3 sequence is 15 residues long. The germline V and J ends were trimmed by 3 bases and 0 bases, with 10 bases remaining between them. The CDR3 here is CATSDSRVMNTEAFF. The CDR3, as DNA: TGTGCCACCAGTGATAGCAGGGTGATGAACACTGAAGCTTTCTTT.

As DNA, the CDR3 is TGTGCCAGCAGCTTGACTAGCGGGCCCACCGGGGAGCTGTTTTTT. Amino acids: CASSLTSGPTGELFF. The chain couples TRBV7-2 to TRBJ2-2, with TRBD2 matching 10 bases. Trimming took 3 bases from V and 4 from J; bases not matched to a gene: 2. Germline CDR1 and CDR2: SGHTA and FQGNSA. This CDR3 comprises 15 residues.

The chain employs TRBV5-5 and TRBJ1-1, with D perhaps TRBD1 (5 bases). The germline V gene has CDR1 SGHKS and CDR2 YYEKEE (reference sequence). Trimming pared 0 bases from V and 1 base from J, leaving 16 bases between. The CDR3 extends over 17 amino acids. CDR3 in amino acids: CASSLVARSGPNTEAFF. CDR3 nucleotides: TGTGCCAGCAGCTTGGTGGCCAGATCGGGGCCGAACACTGAAGCTTTCTTT.

This clonotype occurred a few times. The chain uses TRBV27 and TRBJ2-6; D is ambiguous. CDR1 is MNHEY, CDR2 SMNVEV, per germline (reference sequence). This CDR3 is 17 amino acids long. V shed 3 bases and J shed 1 base, with 13 bases lying between them. The CDR3 reads CASSFLPFPSGANVLTF. Written as DNA, the CDR3 is TGTGCCAGCAGTTTCCTCCCTTTCCCGTCTGGGGCCAACGTCCTGACTTTC.

This clonotype was detected a few times. The V call is TRBV28, the J call TRBJ1-2; 10 nucleotides line up with TRBD1. The CDR3 is made up of 18 amino acids. The V gene end was trimmed by 3 bases and the J gene end by 5 bases; junction bases not matched to a gene: 15. The germline V gene has CDR1 MDHEN and CDR2 SYDVKM. CDR3 loop: CASSFGTGVIVRWYGYTF. The CDR3 DNA sequence: TGTGCCAGCAGTTTCGGGACAGGGGTGATTGTACGCTGGTATGGCTACACCTTC.

This chain links TRBV20-1 with TRBJ1-3; 8 bases map to TRBD1. V lost 3 bases to trimming and J lost 5 bases; unmatched junction nucleotides: 3. Germline CDR1 reads DFQATT; CDR2 reads SNEGSKA (reference sequence). The CDR3 runs to 13 residues. CDR3 in amino acids: CSARWTGRNTIYF. The CDR3 nucleotides are TGCAGTGCTAGGTGGACAGGGAGAAACACCATATATTTT.

The rearrangement uses TRBV4-1 and TRBJ2-5; 13 bases match TRBD2. CDR3 length: 20 residues. The V gene end was trimmed by 2 bases and the J gene end by 4 bases; junction bases not matched to a gene: 16. Germline assignment: CDR1 MGHRA and CDR2 YSYEKL. CDR3 in amino acids: CASSQTSPLLAGGEGETQYF. In DNA form, the CDR3 reads TGCGCCAGCAGCCAAACTAGCCCTCTACTAGCGGGAGGGGAGGGAGAGACCCAGTACTTC.

The chain is built from TRBV5-1 and TRBJ2-1, with D possibly being TRBD1 or TRBD2 (5 bases each). Germline V gene data show CDR1 as SGHRS and CDR2 as YFSETQ. Trimming took 2 bases from V and 9 from J, leaving 9 bases between them. The CDR3 totals 12 residues. The CDR3 is CASSFRGIEQFF. CDR3 DNA sequence: TGCGCCAGCAGCTTTCGGGGCATTGAGCAGTTCTTC.

The CDR3 DNA follows: TGTGCCAGCAGTTTAGACAGGGGAGGAGCAGATACGCAGTATTTT. Amino acids: CASSLDRGGADTQYF. The rearrangement joins TRBV28 to TRBJ2-3; TRBD1 agrees at 8 bases. Germline CDR1 reads MDHEN; CDR2 reads SYDVKM. This CDR3 spans 15 amino acids. V lost 2 bases, J lost 4 bases, and 5 bases stayed unmatched.

This clonotype was counted at least ten times. This sequence joins TRBV28 and TRBJ1-5; tentatively, D is TRBD1 (5 bases). Germline V CDR1 and CDR2: MDHEN, SYDVKM. CDR3 length equals 15 residues. With 7 bases removed from V and 3 bases from J, the gap between germline ends came to 16 bases. CDR3 coding DNA: TGTGCCAGCATGGTCGCGGGGGGGACCAATCAGCCCCAGCATTTT. Translating it yields CASMVAGGTNQPQHF.

The CDR3 region has the DNA TGTGCCAGCAGCTTAAGTCTAGCAGAGTCCTACGAGCAGTACTTC. It translates to CASSLSLAESYEQYF. The V and J genes are TRBV11-2 and TRBJ2-7; weak D call: TRBD2 (5 bases). This CDR3 spans 15 amino acids. Germline V lookup: CDR1 SGHAT, CDR2 FQNNGV. V lost 2 bases, J lost 1 base, and 12 bases lay in between.

This clonotype was seen a few times. The chain employs TRBV5-1 and TRBJ2-7; D remains unclear. Germline V CDR1 and CDR2: SGHRS, YFSETQ. V was trimmed by 0 bases and J by 3 bases, leaving 19 bases between them. CDR3 length equals 17 residues. In DNA form, the CDR3 reads TGCGCCAGCAGCTTGGAGGAATGGCCCATTGCCAACTACGAGCAGTACTTC. This gives the protein CASSLEEWPIANYEQYF.

This clonotype has more than one count but fewer than ten. CDR3 region: CASSSAGAVYEQYF. The CDR3 DNA sequence: TGTGCCAGCAGTTCAGCGGGGGCCGTTTACGAGCAGTACTTC. The V and J genes are TRBV27 and TRBJ2-7; 8 bases fit TRBD2. This CDR3 has 14 amino acids. Germline lookup yields CDR1 MNHEY and CDR2 SMNVEV (reference sequence). V gave up 4 bases and J gave up 4 bases; unmatched junction bases: 6.

The chain couples TRBV7-9 to TRBJ1-4; no firm D call. Germline V lookup: CDR1 SEHNR, CDR2 FQNEAQ (reference sequence). Trimming removed 2 bases at V and 5 bases at J, with 12 bases between. The CDR3 loop spans 15 amino acids. The CDR3 DNA reads as TGTGCCAGCAGCTTATGGCCGGGCAGCAATGAAAAACTGTTTTTT. This codes for CASSLWPGSNEKLFF.

The genes are TRBV12-5 and TRBJ2-7; D is undetermined. Germline CDR1 and CDR2: LGHNT and FRNRAP. The V end was cut by 0 bases, the J end by 6 bases, with 12 bases between. The CDR3 runs to 14 residues. In DNA, the CDR3 is TGTGCTAGTGGTTTGGTAAGCCCCGCTCTCGAGCAGTACTTC. Translation: CASGLVSPALEQYF. Using reference TRBV12-5 and TRBJ2-7 for the parts outside the CDR3, the full variable domain is DARVTQTPRHKVTEMGQEVTMRCQPILGHNTVFWYRQTMMQGLELLAYFRNRAPLDDSGMPKDRFSAEMPDATLATLKIQPSEPRDSAVYFCASGLVSPALEQYFGPGTRLTVT.

This clonotype appeared a few times. This chain links TRBV29-1 with TRBJ2-3; TRBD2 matches at 9 bases. This CDR3 contains 14 residues. With V trimmed by 5 bases and J by 4 bases, 7 bases remained unmatched. Per the germline V gene, CDR1 is SQVTM and CDR2 is ANQGSEA. CDR3 nucleotide sequence: TGCAGCGTTCGGGTGGCGGGGGGGCCAGATACGCAGTATTTT. It is translated as CSVRVAGGPDTQYF.

This clonotype was picked up a small number of times. The chain combines TRBV7-9 with TRBJ2-7; the D gene could be TRBD1 or TRBD2 (5 bases each). The V and J ends lost 5 bases and 5 bases respectively, with 13 bases between them. The CDR3 covers 13 residues. The germline V gene has CDR1 SEHNR and CDR2 FQNEAQ (reference sequence). CDR3 residues: CASSGDGRHEQYF. The DNA of the CDR3 is TGTGCCAGCAGCGGGGACGGTAGGCACGAGCAGTACTTC.

The V and J genes are TRBV12-3 or TRBV12-4 and TRBJ1-2; 9 nucleotides align to TRBD1. V lost 6 bases and J lost 8; bases outside the gene matches: 7. The CDR3 is made up of 13 amino acids. CDR3 amino acids: CASRPGTGSGYTF. In DNA, the CDR3 is TGTGCCAGCAGACCCGGGACAGGGTCCGGCTACACCTTC.

The rearrangement links TRBV24-1 to TRBJ2-1; the D gene is possibly TRBD1 (6 bases). This CDR3 contains 13 residues. Deletions cut 6 bases from V and 4 bases from J, with 9 bases between. The germline CDR1 and CDR2 sequences are KGHDR and SFDVKD. Here the CDR3 reads CATSNTGYNEQFF. The CDR3 DNA reads as TGTGCCACCAGTAATACAGGGTACAATGAGCAGTTCTTC.

The V gene is TRBV18, the J gene TRBJ2-7; 9 bases match TRBD2. Trimming removed 4 bases from V and 4 bases from J; junction bases left unmatched: 14. Germline-derived CDR1 and CDR2 are KGHSH and LQKENI. This CDR3 is built from 17 residues. CDR3: CASSLISIAGDWYEQYF. CDR3 DNA sequence: TGTGCCAGCTCACTAATCAGTATAGCGGGGGATTGGTACGAGCAGTACTTC.

The chain employs TRBV15 and TRBJ1-3; D remains unclear. The V end was cut by 4 bases, the J end by 4 bases, with 8 bases between. The CDR3 extends over 13 amino acids. Germline loops: CDR1 LNHNV, CDR2 YYDKDF (reference sequence). CDR3 region: CATSNEAGNTIYF. The CDR3 bases are TGTGCCACCAGCAACGAGGCGGGAAACACCATATATTTT.

This clonotype has only a few counts. This sequence joins TRBV2 and TRBJ1-1; possible D gene TRBD1, 5 bases. V dropped 0 bases and J dropped 5 bases, with 13 bases sitting between them. In germline, CDR1 is SNHLY, CDR2 FYNNEI. The CDR3 has 15 amino acids. The CDR3 bases are TGTGCCAGCAGTGAAGCGCCCCCGGGGGGGACTGAAGCTTTCTTT. It specifies CASSEAPPGGTEAFF.

The rearrangement links TRBV18 to TRBJ1-1; D ambiguous. Between the trimmed V and J ends, which lost 3 bases and 0 bases, there was a span of 11 bases. The germline V gene has CDR1 KGHSH and CDR2 LQKENI. The CDR3 spans 15 residues. Written as DNA, the CDR3 is TGTGCCAGCTCACCCGGGGAGGCTATGAACACTGAAGCTTTCTTT. Translating it yields CASSPGEAMNTEAFF.

V usage is TRBV7-6 and J usage is TRBJ2-1; 12 nucleotides match TRBD2. This CDR3 contains 15 residues. Germline-derived CDR1 and CDR2 are SGHVS and FNYEAQ. V gave up 1 base and J gave up 13 bases; unmatched junction bases: 8. The CDR3, as DNA: TGTGCCAGCAGCTTAGAGGCTAGCGGGAGGGCCTATCAGTTCTTC. Protein sequence: CASSLEASGRAYQFF.

This clonotype was detected once. V usage is TRBV7-8 and J usage is TRBJ2-7; 12 bases line up with TRBD2. The CDR3 consists of 14 residues. Germline CDR1 is SGHVS and CDR2 is FQNEAQ. Germline trimming cut 10 bases from V and 1 base from J; bases unmatched to any gene: 5. As DNA, the CDR3 is TGTGCCACAGCGGGACTAGCGGGTTCCTACGAGCAGTACTTC. Translation: CATAGLAGSYEQYF.

This chain uses TRBV20-1 with TRBJ1-3; 8 bases align to TRBD1. CDR1 and CDR2 from the germline V gene are DFQATT and SNEGSKA (reference sequence). Trimming cost V 6 bases and J 6 bases; bases outside gene matches: 10. The CDR3 has 14 residues. CDR3 amino acids: CSAIGTGHKNTIYF. CDR3 nucleotide sequence: TGCAGTGCCATCGGGACAGGTCATAAAAACACCATATATTTT.

This clonotype was observed a few times. This chain connects TRBV6-1 to TRBJ2-2; D is undetermined. Germline V gene data show CDR1 as MNHNS and CDR2 as SASEGT. Trimming left V 2 bases short and J 1 base short, with 5 bases between. This CDR3 comprises 14 residues. This CDR3 is CASSESVNTGELFF. CDR3 DNA: TGTGCCAGCAGTGAATCCGTGAACACCGGGGAGCTGTTTTTT.

This clonotype has more than one count but fewer than ten. The gene calls are TRBV4-1 and TRBJ2-1, with D maybe TRBD2 (6 bases). The CDR3 length is 16 residues. V lost 0 bases to trimming and J lost 5 bases, with 14 bases between them. CDR1 is MGHRA, CDR2 YSYEKL, per germline. The chain's CDR3 is CASSQEGGGMNNEQFF. CDR3 nucleotide sequence: TGCGCCAGCAGCCAAGAGGGGGGAGGAATGAACAATGAGCAGTTCTTC.